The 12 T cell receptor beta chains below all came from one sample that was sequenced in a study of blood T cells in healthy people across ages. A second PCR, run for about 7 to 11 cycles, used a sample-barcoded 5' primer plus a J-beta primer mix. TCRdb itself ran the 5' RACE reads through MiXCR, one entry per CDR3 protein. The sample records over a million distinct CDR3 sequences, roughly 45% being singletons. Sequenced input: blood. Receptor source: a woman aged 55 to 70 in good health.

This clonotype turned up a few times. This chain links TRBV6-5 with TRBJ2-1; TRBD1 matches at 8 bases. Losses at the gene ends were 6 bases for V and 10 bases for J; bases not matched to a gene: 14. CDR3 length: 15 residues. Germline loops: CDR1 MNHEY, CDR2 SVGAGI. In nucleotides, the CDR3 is TGTGCCAGCAGCCCCCCGGGACAGGAGTTTAGGGAGCAGTTCTTC. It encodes CASSPPGQEFREQFF.

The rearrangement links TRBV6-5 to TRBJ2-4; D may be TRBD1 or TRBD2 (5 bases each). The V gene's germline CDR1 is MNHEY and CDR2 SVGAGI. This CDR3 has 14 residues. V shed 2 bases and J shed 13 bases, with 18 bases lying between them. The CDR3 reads CASSYGDGYNEQYF. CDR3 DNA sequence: TGTGCCAGCAGTTACGGGGACGGGTACAATGAGCAGTACTTC.

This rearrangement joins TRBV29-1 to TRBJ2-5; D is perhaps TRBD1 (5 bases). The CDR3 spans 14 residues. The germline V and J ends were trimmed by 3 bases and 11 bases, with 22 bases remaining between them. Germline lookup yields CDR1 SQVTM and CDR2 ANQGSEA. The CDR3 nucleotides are TGCAGCGTTGAGGATTTTTCCTGGGGCAATGAGCAGTACTTC. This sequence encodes CSVEDFSWGNEQYF.

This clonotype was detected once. In nucleotides, the CDR3 is TGTGCCAGCAGGGAGGACCAATACGAGCAGTACTTC. This encodes CASREDQYEQYF. This rearrangement joins TRBV6-1 to TRBJ2-7; tentatively, D is TRBD2 (5 bases). The V gene lost 6 bases and the J gene lost 4 bases, with 10 bases spanning the gap. This CDR3 comprises 12 residues. Germline CDR1 and CDR2: MNHNS and SASEGT.

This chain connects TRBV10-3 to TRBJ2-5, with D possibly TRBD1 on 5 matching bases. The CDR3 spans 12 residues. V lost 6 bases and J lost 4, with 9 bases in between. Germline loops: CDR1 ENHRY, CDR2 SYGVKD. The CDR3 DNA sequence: TGTGCCATCAGGGACAATATAGAGACCCAGTACTTC. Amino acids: CAIRDNIETQYF.

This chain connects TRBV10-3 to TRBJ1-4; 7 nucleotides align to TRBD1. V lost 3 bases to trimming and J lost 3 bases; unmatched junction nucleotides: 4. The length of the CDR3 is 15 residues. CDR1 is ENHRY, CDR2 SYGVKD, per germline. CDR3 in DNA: TGTGCCATCAGTGAATGGACAGGAGCTAATGAAAAACTGTTTTTT. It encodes CAISEWTGANEKLFF.

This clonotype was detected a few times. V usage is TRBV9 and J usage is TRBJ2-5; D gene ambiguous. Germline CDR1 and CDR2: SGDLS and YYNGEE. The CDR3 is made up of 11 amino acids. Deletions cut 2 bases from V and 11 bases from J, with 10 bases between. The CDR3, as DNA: TGTGCCAGCAGCGTTGACAATGAGCAGTACTTC. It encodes CASSVDNEQYF.

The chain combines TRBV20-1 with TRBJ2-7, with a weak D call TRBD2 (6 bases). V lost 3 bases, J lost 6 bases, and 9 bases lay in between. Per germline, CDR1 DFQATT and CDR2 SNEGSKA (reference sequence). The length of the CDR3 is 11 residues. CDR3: CSASRGSEQYF. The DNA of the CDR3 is TGCAGTGCTAGTCGGGGGAGCGAGCAGTACTTC.

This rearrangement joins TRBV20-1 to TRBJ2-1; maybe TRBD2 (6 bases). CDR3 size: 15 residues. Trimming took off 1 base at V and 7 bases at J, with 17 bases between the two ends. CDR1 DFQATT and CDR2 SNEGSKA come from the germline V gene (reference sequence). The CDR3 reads CSARAGEKAGNEQFF. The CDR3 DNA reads TGCAGTGCTAGAGCGGGAGAAAAGGCGGGGAATGAGCAGTTCTTC.

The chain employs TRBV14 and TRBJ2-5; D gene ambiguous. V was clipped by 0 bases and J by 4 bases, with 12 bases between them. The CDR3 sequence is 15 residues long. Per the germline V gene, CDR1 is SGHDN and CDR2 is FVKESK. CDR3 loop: CASSQDSRVGETQYF. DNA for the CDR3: TGTGCCAGCAGCCAAGATTCGAGAGTGGGAGAGACCCAGTACTTC.

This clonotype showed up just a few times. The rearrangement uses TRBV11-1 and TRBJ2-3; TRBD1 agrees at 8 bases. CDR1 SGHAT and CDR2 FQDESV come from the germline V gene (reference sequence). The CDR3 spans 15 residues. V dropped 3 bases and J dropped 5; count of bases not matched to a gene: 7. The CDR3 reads CASSLAGTGLDTQYF. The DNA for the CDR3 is TGTGCCAGCAGCTTGGCCGGGACAGGACTAGATACGCAGTATTTT.

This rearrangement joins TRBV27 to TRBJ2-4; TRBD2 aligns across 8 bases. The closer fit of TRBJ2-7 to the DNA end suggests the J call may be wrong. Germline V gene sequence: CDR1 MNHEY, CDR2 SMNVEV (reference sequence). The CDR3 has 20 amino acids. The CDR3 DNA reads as TGTGCCAGCAGTATGCGGATGACCAGCGGGAGAAGGTTCCTTCAGGACGAGCAGTACTTC. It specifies CASSMRMTSGRRFLQDEQYF.